The clone carrying this T cell receptor (beta chain) was counted many times. Its antigen is still unknown. Per the germline V gene, CDR1 is SGHAT and CDR2 is FQNNGV. Trimming removed 3 bases at V and 6 bases at J, with 17 bases between. The CDR3 spans 15 residues. Attachment of unique molecular identifiers to individual cDNA molecules was performed in the library. MiXCR was run by TCRdb on the RACE reads, yielding one entry per CDR3 protein. Here the sample spans about 51,000 distinct CDR3 sequences, roughly 8.8% being singletons. The entry originates in a study of human T cells and chemical hapten exposure. Across the whole study: Patients, a majority of them female, were diagnosed with alopecia areata, totalis or universalis. Study-level findings and limits: Those TCRs sitting above 1 in 1000 frequency stayed the same with DPC sensitization. Patch test scores rose with PT1 expanded TCR counts, a positive correlation.

Specified time point: pre-sensitization, week 0. The treatment was: therapeutic diphenylcyclopropenone sensitization with weekly scalp DPC. The specimen comprised whole blood, sampled in connection with sensitization to the hapten diphenylcyclopropenone (DPC). The TCR originated in a woman aged 40 to 49 with alopecia areata. Some clones in this sample may be carry-over from other donors' samples. The chain uses TRBV11-2 and TRBJ1-2; the D gene is possibly TRBD1 (5 bases). The CDR3: CASSFSFKVTDGYTF. Here the CDR3 DNA reads TGTGCCAGCAGCTTCAGTTTCAAAGTGACAGATGGCTACACCTTC.